The 27 T cell receptor beta chains given below trace back to one sample, sequenced in a study of T cells in Graves' hyperthyroidism and ophthalmopathy (dated by TCRdb to about 2019). The library was produced with multiplex PCR. Sequencing was carried out with an Illumina HiSeq 2000. TCR beta CDR3 regions were amplified from RNA transcripts. The TCR CDR3 was subjected to a first round of RT-PCR using the HTBI primer set and the Qiagen OneStep RT-PCR kit. The public reads were quality trimmed at Q25 with fastp and then assembled into clones with MiXCR by TCRdb, keeping productive beta chains. Every distinct CDR3 protein forms one entry, paired with its most common genes and DNA. The sample table records hundreds of thousands of distinct CDR3 sequences; less than 20% of these occur just once. The ten biggest clones cover roughly 47% of the sample. The sequenced sample was blood. The source is a man in his forties or fifties with Graves' ophthalmopathy.

This rearrangement joins TRBV6-2 or TRBV6-3 to TRBJ2-7; maybe TRBD2 (6 bases). CDR1 MNHEY and CDR2 SVGEGT come from the germline V gene. V was shortened by 6 bases and J by 5 bases, with 14 bases between the two germline ends. The CDR3 extends over 13 amino acids. CDR3: CASSSSGSNEQYF. The CDR3 DNA follows: TGTGCCAGCAGCTCGTCCGGGAGCAACGAGCAGTACTTC.

This clonotype was seen a handful of times. This chain connects TRBV10-3 to TRBJ1-1; D call uncertain. The CDR3 length is 14 residues. The V gene's germline CDR1 is ENHRY and CDR2 SYGVKD. Trimming shortened V by 2 bases and J by 1 base, and 8 bases separated the two germline ends. The CDR3 coding sequence is TGTGCCATCAGTGAGACAGCCCCGAACACTGAAGCTTTCTTT. Protein product: CAISETAPNTEAFF.

V is TRBV7-9 and J is TRBJ2-7; 7 bases map to TRBD1. CDR3 length: 16 amino acids. The germline CDR1 and CDR2 sequences are SEHNR and FQNEAQ (reference sequence). Unmatched junction bases numbered 8, after V lost 3 bases and J lost 0 bases. CDR3 sequence (DNA): TGTGCCAGCAGCTTTAGTCTGGACAGGAGCTCCTACGAGCAGTACTTC. It yields the protein CASSFSLDRSSYEQYF.

A remark on this clonotype: A much more abundant neighbour one base away suggests this may be a read error. CDR3 sequence reads: CAWSGSAPYNEQFF. The CDR3 region has the DNA TGTGCCTGGAGTGGGTCCGCTCCCTACAATGAGCAGTTCTTC. V and J are TRBV30 and TRBJ2-1; D call uncertain. V gave up 1 base and J gave up 2 bases, with 9 bases separating them. In germline, CDR1 is GTSNPN, CDR2 SVGIG (reference sequence). This CDR3 has 14 amino acids.

At least ten counts were recorded for this clonotype. The chain combines TRBV5-1 with TRBJ2-7; tentatively, D is TRBD2 (6 bases). The V gene lost 4 bases and the J gene lost 3 bases, with 20 bases spanning the gap. Germline loops: CDR1 SGHRS, CDR2 YFSETQ. This CDR3 has 16 residues. The CDR3 nucleotides are TGCGCCAGCAGCGTTGGTGTCCTAGCGTTAAACTACGAGCAGTACTTC. Its protein is CASSVGVLALNYEQYF.

This clonotype was found once. This sequence joins TRBV20-1 and TRBJ2-7, with 13 positions matching TRBD2. Germline loops: CDR1 DFQATT, CDR2 SNEGSKA (reference sequence). V lost 3 bases to trimming and J lost 0 bases; unmatched junction nucleotides: 8. This CDR3 has 17 residues. In nucleotides, the CDR3 is TGCAGTGCTAGTGGGGGACTAGCGGGAAACCCCTCCTACGAGCAGTACTTC. As protein: CSASGGLAGNPSYEQYF.

This clonotype was seen a handful of times. The chain is built from TRBV7-9 and TRBJ1-6; 7 bases map to TRBD1. V shed 8 bases, J shed 7 bases, and the junction held 8 bases outside the gene matches. The CDR3 has 14 amino acids. Germline loops: CDR1 SEHNR, CDR2 FQNEAQ (reference sequence). CDR3 sequence: CASAPQGQNSPLHF. CDR3 in DNA: TGTGCCAGCGCCCCGCAGGGACAGAATTCACCCCTCCACTTT.

A single count supports this clonotype. J is TRBJ1-1 and V is TRBV27; tentatively, D is TRBD1 (6 bases). The germline CDR1 and CDR2 sequences are MNHEY and SMNVEV (reference sequence). The CDR3 totals 14 residues. V lost 3 bases and J lost 7, with 15 bases in between. In DNA form, the CDR3 reads TGTGCCAGCAGTTTGGGGACATTTGGGGTTGAAGCTTTCTTT. Amino acids: CASSLGTFGVEAFF.

This clonotype was observed a few times. The chain recombines TRBV3-1 with TRBJ2-7, with TRBD2 as a possible D gene (7 bases). Deletions cut 4 bases from V and 1 base from J, with 14 bases between. CDR1 and CDR2 (germline): LGHDT, YNNKEL (reference sequence). This CDR3 is 15 amino acids long. CDR3 loop: CASSPTGGHSYEQYF. The CDR3 bases are TGTGCCAGCAGCCCCACCGGGGGGCATTCCTACGAGCAGTACTTC.

This clonotype appeared many times. The chain carries TRBV12-3 or TRBV12-4 and TRBJ1-1; 7 positions match TRBD1. With V trimmed by 5 bases and J by 4 bases, 10 bases remained unmatched. The CDR3 sequence is 15 residues long. The CDR3 coding sequence is TGTGCCAGCAGTAAGGCAGGGGGATTGGGCACTGAAGCTTTCTTT. This translates into CASSKAGGLGTEAFF.

This clonotype has ten or more counts. The junction shows a germline mismatch at one end, possibly a read error. The chain couples TRBV7-9 to TRBJ2-3, with D uncertain. Germline V CDR1 and CDR2: SEHNR, FQNEAQ (reference sequence). This CDR3 is 11 amino acids long. The CDR3 DNA sequence: TGTGCCAGCCGCTTGAGGGATACGCAGTATTTT. Translating it yields CASRLRDTQYF.

This clonotype was observed at least ten times. The DNA for the CDR3 is TGTGCCTGGACCATGAACGTGGTAGCGGGGGGTGTGTACGAGCAGTACTTC. This gives the protein CAWTMNVVAGGVYEQYF. The gene calls are TRBV30 and TRBJ2-7; 10 nucleotides agree with TRBD2. V trimming: 4 bases; J trimming: 4 bases; junction bases outside the gene matches: 16. CDR1 is GTSNPN, CDR2 SVGIG, per germline (reference sequence). The CDR3 has 17 residues.

This clonotype was detected only a few times. The chain recombines TRBV2 with TRBJ2-5, with 11 positions matching TRBD2. Germline V gene data show CDR1 as SNHLY and CDR2 as FYNNEI. V shed 6 bases and J 1 base; nucleotides not matched to a gene: 4. This CDR3 region has 15 residues. The CDR3 nucleotides are TGTGCCAGCAGAGATAGCGGGGGGGCCCAAGAGACCCAGTACTTC. Its protein product is CASRDSGGAQETQYF.

This sequence joins TRBV19 and TRBJ1-2, with 9 bases aligning to TRBD1. V trimming: 7 bases; J trimming: 4 bases; junction bases outside the gene matches: 7. Germline lookup yields CDR1 LNHDA and CDR2 SQIVND (reference sequence). This CDR3 has 14 amino acids. The CDR3 DNA follows: TGTGCCAGTACCCGGGACAGGGCCTCCTATGGCTACACCTTC. Translating it yields CASTRDRASYGYTF.

The rearrangement links TRBV4-1 to TRBJ2-7, with 9 bases aligning to TRBD1. V shed 2 bases, J shed 2 bases, and the junction held 4 bases outside the gene matches. CDR3 length: 15 amino acids. The germline CDR1 and CDR2 sequences are MGHRA and YSYEKL. The CDR3 is CASSQPGTGPYEQYF. CDR3 DNA: TGCGCCAGCAGCCAACCCGGGACAGGGCCCTACGAGCAGTACTTC.

This clonotype was picked up a small number of times. The rearrangement links TRBV7-3 to TRBJ2-7, with 10 bases identical to TRBD2. CDR1 is SGHTA and CDR2 is FQGTGA in the germline V gene. The CDR3 runs 18 residues. V lost 5 bases to trimming and J lost 2 bases; unmatched junction nucleotides: 15. CDR3 protein: CASSPAKASGSSPYEQYF. For the CDR3, the DNA is TGTGCCAGCAGCCCAGCTAAGGCTAGCGGGAGTTCCCCCTACGAGCAGTACTTC.

This clonotype was counted between two and nine times. The rearrangement joins TRBV29-1 to TRBJ1-2; possibly TRBD1 for D (5 bases). The germline V gene has CDR1 SQVTM and CDR2 ANQGSEA. The CDR3 is 13 residues long. V gave up 0 bases and J gave up 5 bases, with 10 bases separating them. The CDR3 nucleotides read TGCAGCGTTGAAGATGCCAGGGATTATGGCTACACCTTC. Amino acids: CSVEDARDYGYTF.

This clonotype was picked up a small number of times. The CDR3: CSARRPPGTDTGELFF. In nucleotides, the CDR3 is TGCAGTGCTAGGCGTCCACCCGGGACAGACACCGGGGAGCTGTTTTTT. The chain uses TRBV20-1 and TRBJ2-2, with 7 bases identical to TRBD1. Trimming took 3 bases from V and 3 from J; bases not matched to a gene: 10. Germline V lookup: CDR1 DFQATT, CDR2 SNEGSKA (reference sequence). The CDR3 runs 16 residues.

The J gene is TRBJ2-5, the V gene TRBV12-3 or TRBV12-4; TRBD2 matches at 14 bases. The CDR3 spans 15 residues. The junction had 3 bases not matched to a gene; V was cut back by 4 bases and J by 5 bases. The CDR3 nucleotides are TGTGCCAGCAGTTGGACTAGCGGGGGGTGGGAGACCCAGTACTTC. Translating it yields CASSWTSGGWETQYF.

Comment on this clonotype: A junction boundary mismatches the germline segment, possibly from a read error. This sequence joins TRBV7-7 and TRBJ2-2; TRBD2 matches 9 bases. The CDR3 runs 16 residues. The V gene's germline CDR1 is SSHAT and CDR2 FNYEAQ (reference sequence). CDR3 DNA: TGTGCTAGCAGCTACACCCTAGCGGGGTCGTCCGGGGAGCTGTTTTTT. Protein sequence: CASSYTLAGSSGELFF.

This rearrangement joins TRBV5-1 to TRBJ1-1; weak D call: TRBD1 (6 bases). Trimming took off 2 bases at V and 3 bases at J, with 14 bases between the two ends. The CDR3 extends over 15 amino acids. The germline gives CDR1 SGHRS, CDR2 YFSETQ. CDR3 sequence reads: CASSLTQGYDTEAFF. The CDR3, as DNA: TGCGCCAGCAGCTTAACACAGGGTTATGACACTGAAGCTTTCTTT.

There are a few counts of this clonotype. The rearrangement joins TRBV3-2 to TRBJ2-1; the D call TRBD2 from the table was never checked on the DNA. TRBV3-2 counts as a pseudogene. This CDR3 is built from 16 residues. CDR3 DNA: TGTGCCAGCAGCCAACCGGGACTAGCGGGCCCCAATGAGCAGTTCTTC. This gives the protein CASSQPGLAGPNEQFF.

This clonotype showed up many times. This chain uses TRBV11-3 with TRBJ2-3, with D tentatively TRBD2 (6 bases). V gave up 5 bases and J gave up 0 bases, with 12 bases separating them. Per germline, CDR1 SGHNT and CDR2 YENEEA. The CDR3 covers 15 residues. CDR3 sequence: CASSRGGSSTDTQYF. The CDR3 DNA sequence: TGTGCCAGCAGCCGCGGAGGGTCTAGCACAGATACGCAGTATTTT.

The V call is TRBV27, the J call TRBJ1-2; 11 nucleotides align to TRBD1. Germline V CDR1 and CDR2: MNHEY, SMNVEV (reference sequence). The length of the CDR3 is 13 residues. V was pared by 7 bases and J by 8 bases, with 6 bases of the junction left unmatched. The chain's CDR3 is CASKGQGVLGYTF. The CDR3 nucleotides are TGTGCCAGCAAGGGACAGGGGGTTTTAGGCTACACCTTC.

This clonotype was found many times. This chain joins TRBV3-1 and TRBJ1-2; D unresolved. The germline gives CDR1 LGHDT, CDR2 YNNKEL (reference sequence). V was clipped by 1 base and J by 0 bases, with 6 bases between them. The CDR3 has 14 amino acids. The CDR3 region has the DNA TGTGCCAGCAGCCAAGCAGCTTCTAACTATGGCTACACCTTC. Amino acid sequence: CASSQAASNYGYTF.

The table lists this clonotype with many counts. The CDR3 loop reads CASSIGEGYEQFF. CDR3 sequence (DNA): TGTGCCAGCAGCATAGGGGAAGGCTATGAGCAGTTCTTC. The chain uses TRBV11-3 and TRBJ2-1; TRBD1 might be the D (5 bases). Germline CDR1 is SGHNT and CDR2 is YENEEA. CDR3 length equals 13 residues. V was cut by 5 bases and J by 8 bases, with 13 bases left in between.

This clonotype was seen a few times. The chain links TRBV3-1 to TRBJ1-1; 8 bases align to TRBD1. The V gene end was trimmed by 3 bases and the J gene end by 11 bases; junction bases not matched to a gene: 5. From germline, CDR1 is LGHDT and CDR2 YNNKEL (reference sequence). The CDR3 sequence is 12 residues long. CDR3 protein: CASSQDRDRAFF. The CDR3 DNA follows: TGTGCCAGCAGCCAGGACAGGGACAGGGCTTTCTTT. Together with reference TRBV3-1 and TRBJ1-1, the CDR3 gives the full variable domain: DTAVSQTPKYLVTQMGNDKSIKCEQNLGHDTMYWYKQDSKKFLKIMFSYNNKELIINETVPNRFSPKSPDKAHLNLHINSLELGDSAVYFCASSQDRDRAFFGQGTRLTVV.